These T cell receptor beta chains were read from a single sample in a study of cytomegalovirus exposure and HLA in healthy donors. The repertoire was sequenced with immunoSEQ multiplex PCR; TCRdb's copy has only in-frame clones and lacks some. The sample holds some 80,000 clones, roughly 96% seen once. Sample: PBMCs. Receptor source: a woman under 30 in good health and CMV-seronegative. Both conserved end residues are part of each CDR3. A D gene is named only where the DNA matches it firmly. Expanded clones get a size class; other rows say once, few or many, or leave the size out.

J gene	V gene	clone size	D gene	CDR3 DNA	CDR3 protein
TRBJ1-4	TRBV28	-	TRBD1	TGTGCCAGCAGTTTAAGGGGGCAGGGGGATAATGAAAAACTGTTTTTT	CASSLRGQGDNEKLFF
TRBJ2-3	TRBV4-1	-	-	TGCGCCAGCAGCAGGCGGTGGGATACGCAGTATTTT	CASSRRWDTQYF
TRBJ2-3	TRBV7-2	once	-	TGTGCCAGCAGCCTTAGAGATACGCAGTATTTT	CASSLRDTQYF
TRBJ1-5	TRBV6-5	-	-	TGTGCCAGCAGACTAACAGGGAGCAATCAGCCCCAGCATTTT	CASRLTGSNQPQHF
TRBJ2-7	TRBV6-6	once	-	TGTGCCAGCAGCCCTCCGGGACGGACTACCTACGAGCAGTACTTC	CASSPPGRTTYEQYF
TRBJ2-5	TRBV29-1	once	TRBD1	TGCAGCGCCCGAGGGTACGGACAGGGGCGTCCTGTCAATGTAAAAGAGACCCAGTACTTC	CSARGYGQGRPVNVKETQYF
TRBJ2-7	TRBV30	-	-	TGTGCCTGGACTGCGGATAGCTCCTACGAGCAGTACTTC	CAWTADSSYEQYF
TRBJ2-7	TRBV27	once	-	TGTGCCAGCAGTTTAACAGGGTCTTACGAGCAGTACTTC	CASSLTGSYEQYF
TRBJ2-7	TRBV19	-	TRBD2	TGTGCCAGTAGTATAGACCCAGCGGGAGCCTCCTACGAGCAGTACTTC	CASSIDPAGASYEQYF
TRBJ2-1	TRBV7-9	-	TRBD2	TGTGCCAGCAGCTCTCCGCTAAGGACTAGCGGGGGGGCCAATGAGCAGTTCTTC	CASSSPLRTSGGANEQFF
TRBJ1-1	TRBV27	-	TRBD1	TGTGCCAGCAGTTTAAGTGACAGGGGGCGAGCTTTCTTT	CASSLSDRGRAFF
TRBJ1-2	TRBV7-9	once	-	TGTGCCAGCAGCTTAGCTGGACAGCACTATGGCTACACCTTC	CASSLAGQHYGYTF
TRBJ1-4	TRBV9	-	-	TGTGCCAGCAGCGTAGGGACGACAGCAACTAATGAAAAACTGTTTTTT	CASSVGTTATNEKLFF
TRBJ2-7	TRBV5-5	-	-	TGTGCCAGCAGCTCGCTGGGGAGCTCCTACGAGCAGTACTTC	CASSSLGSSYEQYF
TRBJ1-2	TRBV6-5	-	-	TGTGCCAGTATCGAACCTACAGGGAGTCGCTACACCTTC	CASIEPTGSRYTF
TRBJ2-7	TRBV15	-	TRBD2	TGTGCCACCAGCAGTCTCGGACTAGCGGGAGACTACGAGCAGTACTTC	CATSSLGLAGDYEQYF
TRBJ1-5	TRBV7-2	-	-	TGTGCCAGCAGTCAAGCGGGGTGGGGTCAGCCCCAGCATTTT	CASSQAGWGQPQHF
TRBJ1-6	TRBV19	-	-	TGTGCCAGTAGTATTTTTCGTACCGGAGGTTCACCCCTCCACTTT	CASSIFRTGGSPLHF
TRBJ2-2	TRBV9	-	TRBD2	TGTGCCAGCAGCGGACTAGCGGGACTACCCACCGGGGAGCTGTTTTTT	CASSGLAGLPTGELFF
TRBJ2-7	TRBV14	-	-	TGTGCCAGCAGCCTATTCAGGGGGGCCGAGCAGTACTTC	CASSLFRGAEQYF
TRBJ2-3	TRBV4-3	-	TRBD2	TGCGCCACTCGGAGGGCGGGAGGACTCACAGATACGCAGTATTTT	CATRRAGGLTDTQYF
TRBJ2-1	TRBV6-1	-	TRBD2	TGTGCCAGCAGGGCTAGCGGTGATAATGAGCAGTTCTTC	CASRASGDNEQFF
TRBJ1-2	TRBV27	-	-	TGTGCCAGCGGTACAGGGAACTATGGCTACACCTTC	CASGTGNYGYTF
TRBJ1-2	TRBV11-2	-	TRBD1	TGTGCCAGCAGCTCAGGACAGGGGGCGGTAGGCTACACCTTC	CASSSGQGAVGYTF
TRBJ2-5	TRBV10-1	-	-	TGCGCCAGCAGCCCGGGGGACCCAGGTCGGGAGACCCAGTACTTC	CASSPGDPGRETQYF
TRBJ1-2	TRBV5-4	-	-	TGTGCCAGCAGCTCGATACTGGGGGCCGCCAACTATGGCTACACCTTC	CASSSILGAANYGYTF
TRBJ2-2	TRBV18	once	TRBD2	TGTGCCAGCGCAACCACTTGGAGCGGGGGATTCGGGGAGCTGTTTTTT	CASATTWSGGFGELFF
TRBJ2-5	TRBV30	-	TRBD2	TGTGCCTGGAGTACCCTAGCGGGAATTGAGACCCAGTACTTC	CAWSTLAGIETQYF
TRBJ2-2	TRBV7-9	-	-	TGTGCCAGCAGCATCCAGGACACCGGGGAGCTGTTTTTT	CASSIQDTGELFF
TRBJ1-1	TRBV5-4	-	-	TGTGCCATACCAAGCGGGGCGAGGGGCACTGAAGCTTTCTTT	CAIPSGARGTEAFF
TRBJ2-7	TRBV28	-	TRBD2	TGTGCCAGCAGCTCTGGACTAGCGGGAGGGCGTGAGAACGAGCAGTACTTC	CASSSGLAGGRENEQYF
TRBJ2-1	TRBV10-1	-	TRBD2	TGCGCCAGCAGTAATCTCCGGGAGGAGTACAATGAGCAGTTCTTC	CASSNLREEYNEQFF
TRBJ1-6	TRBV4-1	once	-	TGCGCCAGCAGCCGGGGCGGACAAAATAATTCACCCCTCCACTTT	CASSRGGQNNSPLHF
TRBJ1-3	TRBV5-1	-	TRBD1	TGCGCCAGCAGCTACCCCGACAGGGGGACTGGAAACACCATATATTTT	CASSYPDRGTGNTIYF
TRBJ2-5	TRBV7-9	-	TRBD2	TGTGCCAGCAGCTTAGAGCGGGGGGTAGAGACCCAGTACTTC	CASSLERGVETQYF